Below, 10 T cell receptor beta chains from the same sample are listed, as sequenced in a study of shared clonotypes between healthy human individuals. The method was immunoSEQ multiplex PCR; TCRdb's version includes in-frame clones alone and lacks a portion of them. In the table there are 150,000 to 200,000 clones, roughly 70% of which are singletons. Material: memory CD4+ T cells sorted from blood. As for subset: CD45RA-negative fraction. All receptors derive from a man aged 25 to 40 in good health.

This chain links TRBV29-1 with TRBJ1-1; possible D gene TRBD1, 5 bases. CDR1 and CDR2 from the germline V gene are SQVTM and ANQGSEA. V was pared by 4 bases and J by 3 bases, with 9 bases between. CDR3 length: 12 residues. The CDR3: CSVGDSHTEAFF. The CDR3 DNA follows: TGCAGCGTTGGAGACAGCCACACTGAAGCTTTCTTT.

The V call is TRBV9, the J call TRBJ1-3, with 7 bases matching TRBD1. The J segment lost 3 bases and the V segment lost 0 bases, leaving 6 bases of the junction unmatched. The CDR3 length is 16 residues. CDR1 is SGDLS, CDR2 YYNGEE, per germline. The DNA for the CDR3 is TGTGCCAGCAGCGTAGGAGGGGGCTTGGGTGGAAACACCATATATTTT. This translates into CASSVGGGLGGNTIYF.

This rearrangement joins TRBV11-2 to TRBJ2-7, with unresolved D. This CDR3 is built from 14 residues. Trimming pared 4 bases from V and 1 base from J, leaving 11 bases between. CDR1 and CDR2 (germline): SGHAT, FQNNGV. The CDR3 DNA reads TGTGCCAGCAGCTCCCTGAGACTGTCCTACGAGCAGTACTTC. Encoded protein: CASSSLRLSYEQYF.

The rearrangement uses TRBV29-1 and TRBJ2-7; D might be TRBD2 (5 bases). V lost 6 bases to trimming and J lost 3 bases, with 18 bases between them. This CDR3 has 14 residues. Per the germline V gene, CDR1 is SQVTM and CDR2 is ANQGSEA. CDR3: CSVGGGLGVYEQYF. CDR3 sequence (DNA): TGCAGCGTAGGAGGCGGACTGGGCGTCTACGAGCAGTACTTC.

V usage is TRBV6-6 and J usage is TRBJ2-1; D is perhaps TRBD1 or TRBD2 (5 bases each). This CDR3 region has 14 residues. With 5 bases removed from V and 3 bases from J, the gap between germline ends came to 11 bases. Germline CDR1 and CDR2: MNHNY and SVGAGI (reference sequence). CDR3 residues: CASSPRDDYNEQFF. The CDR3 nucleotides read TGTGCCAGCAGTCCCCGGGACGACTACAATGAGCAGTTCTTC.

This chain uses TRBV4-2 with TRBJ1-5, with D possibly being TRBD1 (5 bases). With 9 bases removed from V and 5 bases from J, the gap between germline ends came to 14 bases. The CDR3 covers 13 residues. Germline CDR1 and CDR2: LGHNA and YNFKEQ. This CDR3 is CASGAREDQPQHF. The CDR3 DNA sequence: TGTGCCAGTGGAGCCAGGGAGGATCAGCCCCAGCATTTT.

V gene TRBV19 combines with J gene TRBJ2-4, with D tentatively TRBD2 (5 bases). V lost 7 bases and J 0 bases, leaving 19 bases between the germline ends. Germline V gene sequence: CDR1 LNHDA, CDR2 SQIVND (reference sequence). The CDR3 totals 17 residues. CDR3 region: CASTPEGGRLAKNIQYF. The CDR3 region has the DNA TGTGCCAGTACCCCTGAGGGCGGCCGACTAGCCAAAAACATTCAGTACTTC.

A single count supports this clone. The rearrangement uses TRBV15 and TRBJ2-7; D uncertain. CDR3 size: 13 residues. Germline V gene data show CDR1 as LNHNV and CDR2 as YYDKDF (reference sequence). V gave up 5 bases and J gave up 6 bases, with 14 bases separating them. CDR3 bases: TGTGCCACCAGCGCGCAAGGGTTTGGCGAGCAGTACTTC. Protein: CATSAQGFGEQYF.

The chain uses TRBV5-4 and TRBJ2-3; D perhaps matches TRBD2 (6 bases). The CDR3 covers 16 residues. Germline loops: CDR1 SGHNT, CDR2 YYREEE (reference sequence). Trimming left V 4 bases short and J 7 bases short, with 22 bases between. Here the CDR3 reads CASSKSTSRSVNTQYF. CDR3 in DNA: TGTGCCAGCAGCAAGAGTACTAGCCGATCAGTGAATACGCAGTATTTT.

The chain joins TRBV18 to TRBJ2-7; D ambiguous. V lost 1 base, J lost 2 bases, and 9 bases lay in between. Germline lookup yields CDR1 KGHSH and CDR2 LQKENI. This CDR3 contains 14 residues. The DNA for the CDR3 is TGTGCCAGCTCACCACAATCGCTTCCCTACGAGCAGTACTTC. Its translation: CASSPQSLPYEQYF.